One and the same sample provided the 8 T cell receptor beta chains below, sequenced in a study of blood T cell repertoires in COVID-19. Only in-frame clones appear in the TCRdb table, and some are missing; sequencing was by immunoSEQ multiplex PCR. The table lists 140,000 to 150,000 clones, approximately 80% of them singletons. Sequences were obtained from peripheral blood. Receptors were obtained from a man aged 55-75 years with active or convalescent COVID-19.

The CDR3 region is CASSSASTGNIQYF. DNA for the CDR3: TGTGCCAGCAGCTCCGCATCGACAGGGAACATTCAGTACTTC. The chain combines TRBV7-9 with TRBJ2-4, with 7 positions matching TRBD1. This CDR3 has 14 amino acids. The germline V gene encodes CDR1 SEHNR and CDR2 FQNEAQ (reference sequence). V lost 4 bases to trimming and J lost 7 bases; unmatched junction nucleotides: 7.

This clone was recorded once. The V gene is TRBV6-5, the J gene TRBJ2-2; 7 positions match TRBD1. Germline CDR1 MNHEY, CDR2 SVGAGI. The CDR3 is made up of 15 amino acids. After removal of 0 bases from V and 7 bases from J, the junction contained 5 bases not matched to a gene. CDR3 sequence (DNA): TGTGCCAGCAGTTACTCATACAGGGGTGGCGGGGAGCTGTTTTTT. As protein: CASSYSYRGGGELFF.

This clone was detected a few times. The rearrangement joins TRBV7-8 to TRBJ1-5; D remains unclear. The length of the CDR3 is 13 residues. V lost 0 bases and J 7 bases, leaving 7 bases between the germline ends. Looked up from germline, CDR1 is SGHVS and CDR2 is FQNEAQ. The CDR3 protein is CASSLALQQPQHF. The CDR3 DNA reads TGTGCCAGCAGCTTAGCGCTACAGCAGCCCCAGCATTTT.

The chain couples TRBV19 to TRBJ1-1; TRBD1 might be the D (6 bases). V was cut by 3 bases and J by 1 base, with 15 bases left in between. The CDR3 is 16 residues long. CDR1 and CDR2 from the germline V gene are LNHDA and SQIVND (reference sequence). CDR3 bases: TGTGCCAGTAGTATGTACTCCCGGACAGCGAACACTGAAGCTTTCTTT. Translating it yields CASSMYSRTANTEAFF.

This chain joins TRBV7-9 and TRBJ1-4; the D gene is possibly TRBD1 (5 bases). V was pared by 5 bases and J by 13 bases, with 14 bases between. In germline, CDR1 is SEHNR, CDR2 FQNEAQ (reference sequence). The CDR3 runs 12 residues. CDR3 region: CASSPAGGPLFF. The CDR3 DNA reads as TGTGCCAGCAGCCCAGCGGGGGGACCACTGTTTTTT. The entire variable domain, with the rest obtained from reference TRBV7-9 and TRBJ1-4, is as follows: DTGVSQNPRHKITKRGQNVTFRCDPISEHNRLYWYRQTLGQGPEFLTYFQNEAQLEKSRLLSDRFSAERPKGSFSTLEIQRTEQGDSAMYLCASSPAGGPLFFGSGTQLSVL.

The V and J genes are TRBV5-8 and TRBJ1-6, with D unresolved. The CDR3 has 15 amino acids. V was pared by 0 bases and J by 0 bases, with 4 bases between. The germline V gene encodes CDR1 SGHTS and CDR2 YDEGEE. The CDR3 nucleotides are TGTGCCAGCAGCTTGGGCAGCTCCTATAATTCACCCCTCCACTTT. The encoded protein is CASSLGSSYNSPLHF.

This sequence joins TRBV6-2 or TRBV6-3 and TRBJ1-1; D remains unclear. The ends were cut back, 6 bases at V and 7 bases at J, with 21 bases in the middle. Germline CDR1 and CDR2: MNHEY and SVGEGT. The CDR3 spans 15 residues. The CDR3 reads CASSNDLSVQHEAFF. CDR3 DNA: TGTGCCAGCAGCAACGATCTTAGCGTTCAGCATGAAGCTTTCTTT.

The V call is TRBV2, the J call TRBJ1-5; no clear D gene. Germline V lookup: CDR1 SNHLY, CDR2 FYNNEI. The V end was cut by 2 bases, the J end by 3 bases, with 8 bases between. This CDR3 has 14 residues. The CDR3 loop is CASSELAVNQPQHF. The CDR3 nucleotides are TGTGCCAGCAGTGAATTGGCAGTCAATCAGCCCCAGCATTTT.